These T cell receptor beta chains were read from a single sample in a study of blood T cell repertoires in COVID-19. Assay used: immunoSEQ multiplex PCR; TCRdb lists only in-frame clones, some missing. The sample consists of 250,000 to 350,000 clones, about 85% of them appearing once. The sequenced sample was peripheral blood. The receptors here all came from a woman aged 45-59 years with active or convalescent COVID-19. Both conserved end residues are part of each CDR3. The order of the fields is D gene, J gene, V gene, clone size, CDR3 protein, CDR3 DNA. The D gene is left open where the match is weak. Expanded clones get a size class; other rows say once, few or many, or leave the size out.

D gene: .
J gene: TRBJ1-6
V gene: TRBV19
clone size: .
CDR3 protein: CASSIGGQKASPLHF
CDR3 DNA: TGTGCCAGTAGTATAGGTGGACAAAAGGCTTCACCCCTCCACTTT

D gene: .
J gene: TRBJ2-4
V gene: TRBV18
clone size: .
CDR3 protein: CASSPQGSVAKNIQYF
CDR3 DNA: TGTGCCAGCTCACCACAGGGGTCGGTAGCCAAAAACATTCAGTACTTC

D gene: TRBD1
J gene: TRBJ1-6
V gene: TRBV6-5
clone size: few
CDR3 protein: CASSNTQGGNSPLHF
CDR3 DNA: TGTGCCAGCAGCAACACCCAGGGGGGTAATTCACCCCTCCACTTT

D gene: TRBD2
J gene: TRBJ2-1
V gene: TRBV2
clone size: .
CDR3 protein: CASSEGLAGPNRRFF
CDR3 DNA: TGTGCCAGCAGTGAAGGGCTAGCGGGGCCAAACCGACGGTTCTTC

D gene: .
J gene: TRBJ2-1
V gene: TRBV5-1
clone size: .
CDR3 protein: CASREGGNSYNEQFF
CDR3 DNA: TGCGCCAGCAGGGAGGGAGGTAATTCCTACAATGAGCAGTTCTTC

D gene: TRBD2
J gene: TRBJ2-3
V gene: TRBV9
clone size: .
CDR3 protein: CASSVGTSETTDTQYF
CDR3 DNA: TGTGCCAGCAGCGTCGGGACTAGCGAAACCACAGATACGCAGTATTTT

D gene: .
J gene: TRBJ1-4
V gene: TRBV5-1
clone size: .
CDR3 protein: CASSLFGAGGNEKLFF
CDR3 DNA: TGCGCCAGCAGCTTGTTTGGGGCGGGGGGCAATGAAAAACTGTTTTTT

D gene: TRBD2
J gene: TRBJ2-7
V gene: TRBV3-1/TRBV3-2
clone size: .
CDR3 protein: CASSPSGTSGPPYEQYF
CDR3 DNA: TGTGCCAGCAGCCCGTCCGGGACTAGCGGCCCCCCCTACGAGCAGTACTTC

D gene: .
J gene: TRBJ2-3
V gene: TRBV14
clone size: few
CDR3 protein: CASSQVTDTQYF
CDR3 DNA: TGTGCCAGCAGCCAAGTAACAGATACGCAGTATTTT

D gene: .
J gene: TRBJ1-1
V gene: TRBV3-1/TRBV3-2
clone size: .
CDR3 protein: CASSHLAEAFF
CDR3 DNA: TGTGCCAGCAGCCACCTAGCAGAAGCTTTCTTT

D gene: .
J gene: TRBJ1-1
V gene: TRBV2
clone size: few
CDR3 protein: CASSDPQGLHPAF
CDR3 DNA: TGTGCCAGCAGTGACCCCCAGGGCCTCCATCCGGCATTT

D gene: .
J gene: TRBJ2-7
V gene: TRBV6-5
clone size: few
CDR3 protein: CASRAQGDPSEQYF
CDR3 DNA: TGTGCCAGCAGGGCACAGGGCGATCCCTCCGAGCAGTACTTC

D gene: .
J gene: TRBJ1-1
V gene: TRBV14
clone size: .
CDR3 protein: CASSSHRDTEAFF
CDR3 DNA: TGTGCCAGCAGCTCCCACAGGGACACTGAAGCTTTCTTT

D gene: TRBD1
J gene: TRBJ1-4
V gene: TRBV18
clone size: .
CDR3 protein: CASSRDRGNEKLFF
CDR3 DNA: TGTGCCAGCTCACGGGACAGGGGTAATGAAAAACTGTTTTTT

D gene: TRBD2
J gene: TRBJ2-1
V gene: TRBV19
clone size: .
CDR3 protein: CASSIAPSGYNEQFF
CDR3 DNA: TGTGCCAGTAGTATAGCACCTAGCGGCTACAATGAGCAGTTCTTC

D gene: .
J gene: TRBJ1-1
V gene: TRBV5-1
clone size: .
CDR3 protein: CASSPGRGAFF
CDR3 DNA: TGCGCCAGCAGCCCCGGTCGGGGGGCTTTCTTT

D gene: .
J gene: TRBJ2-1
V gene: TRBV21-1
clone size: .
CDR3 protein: CASSNDPGTGGLNEQFF
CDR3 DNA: TGTGCCAGCAGCAATGATCCCGGGACAGGGGGCCTCAATGAGCAGTTCTTC